The entry below gives a single T cell receptor beta chain sequence along with its context. The data were taken from a study of cytomegalovirus exposure and HLA in healthy donors. Study background: The 130 or so validation repertoires and the approximately 640 first-cohort repertoires shared a platform, a later analysis reported.

In germline, CDR1 is SGHNT, CDR2 YENEEA. V shed 4 bases and J shed 8 bases, with 11 bases lying between them. The CDR3 totals 12 residues. TCRdb's copy holds only in-frame clones and misses some; the assay was immunoSEQ multiplex PCR. The repertoire has 150,000 to 200,000 clones, about 85% of them found once; the top ten carry approximately 15%. Separation from the roughly 690-subject first cohort characterized the roughly 110-subject validation cohort, to which the donors belonged. This chain joins TRBV11-3 and TRBJ1-2, with a possible D match to TRBD1 (6 bases). The specimen was PBMCs. This clonotype originated in a man between 18 and 29 years old in good health and CMV-seropositive. The CDR3 bases are TGTGCCAGCAGCTCAAGAAGGGGGGGCTACACCTTC. This translates into CASSSRRGGYTF.